This T cell receptor beta chain emerged from a study of neoadjuvant anti-PD-1 for oral cavity cancer. Study information: Patients mostly received three to four biweekly nivolumab doses at 3 mg/kg before surgery.

V lost 7 bases and J lost 0, with 6 bases in between. Germline CDR1 SNHLY, CDR2 FYNNEI. The CDR3 covers 12 residues. PBMC libraries mostly used around 0.5 ug of input genomic DNA, with six replicates per sample. TCRdb keeps only in-frame clones here, not all; method: immunoSEQ multiplex PCR. This sample carries some 15,000 clones, about three quarters of them seen once, and the ten largest clones take less than 3%. In its sample, this clone was seen once. This clonotype originated in a person aged 35-79 years with oral cavity squamous cell carcinoma. Sample: PBMCs, taken before nivolumab (anti-PD-1) treatment. The chain has TRBV2 and TRBJ1-1, with D unclear. As DNA, the CDR3 is TGTGCCAGCACCCGGATGAACACTGAAGCTTTCTTT. This codes for CASTRMNTEAFF.